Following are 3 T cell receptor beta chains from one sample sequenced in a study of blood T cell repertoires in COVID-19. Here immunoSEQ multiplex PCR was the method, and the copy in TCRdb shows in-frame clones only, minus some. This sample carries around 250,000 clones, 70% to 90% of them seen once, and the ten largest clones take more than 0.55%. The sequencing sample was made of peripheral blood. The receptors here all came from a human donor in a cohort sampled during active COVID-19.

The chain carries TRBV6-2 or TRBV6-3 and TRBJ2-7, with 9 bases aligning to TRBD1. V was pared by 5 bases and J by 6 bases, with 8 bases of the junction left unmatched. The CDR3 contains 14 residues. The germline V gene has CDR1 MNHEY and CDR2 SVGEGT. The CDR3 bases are TGTGCCAGCAGTCTCTCCGGGACAGGGTCCGAGCAGTACTTC. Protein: CASSLSGTGSEQYF.

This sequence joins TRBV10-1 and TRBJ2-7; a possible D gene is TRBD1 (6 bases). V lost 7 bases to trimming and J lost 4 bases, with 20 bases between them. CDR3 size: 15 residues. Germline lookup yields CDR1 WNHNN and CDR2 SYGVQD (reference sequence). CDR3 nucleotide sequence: TGCGCCAGCACCGGAACGAGAGGGACAAAATACGAGCAGTACTTC. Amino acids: CASTGTRGTKYEQYF.

The CDR3 DNA reads TGTGCCAGCAGACAGGGGGCGGACGGCTATACGCAGTATTTT. Protein sequence: CASRQGADGYTQYF. The J gene is TRBJ2-3, the V gene TRBV5-4, with TRBD1 matching over 9 bases. The CDR3 has 14 residues. Germline loops: CDR1 SGHNT, CDR2 YYREEE (reference sequence). The trim removed 5 bases at V and 7 bases at J, leaving 8 bases unmatched.